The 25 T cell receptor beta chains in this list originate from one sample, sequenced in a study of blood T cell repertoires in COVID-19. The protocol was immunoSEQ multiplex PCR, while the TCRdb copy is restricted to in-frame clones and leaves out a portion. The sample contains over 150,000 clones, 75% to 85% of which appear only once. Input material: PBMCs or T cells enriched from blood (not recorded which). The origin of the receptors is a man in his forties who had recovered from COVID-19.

The chain's CDR3 is CASSSIPSEETQYF. The CDR3 DNA reads as TGCGCCAGCAGCTCAATCCCTAGCGAAGAGACCCAGTACTTC. This chain uses TRBV5-1 with TRBJ2-5, with D perhaps TRBD2 (6 bases). This CDR3 is built from 14 residues. Germline CDR1 SGHRS, CDR2 YFSETQ. The germline V and J ends were trimmed by 3 bases and 3 bases, with 12 bases remaining between them.

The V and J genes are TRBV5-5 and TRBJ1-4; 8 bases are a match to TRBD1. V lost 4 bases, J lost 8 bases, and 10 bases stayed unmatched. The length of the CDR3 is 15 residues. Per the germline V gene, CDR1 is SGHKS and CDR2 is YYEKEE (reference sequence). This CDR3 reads CASSVGGQAGEKLFF. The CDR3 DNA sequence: TGTGCCAGCAGCGTCGGGGGACAGGCGGGGGAAAAACTGTTTTTT.

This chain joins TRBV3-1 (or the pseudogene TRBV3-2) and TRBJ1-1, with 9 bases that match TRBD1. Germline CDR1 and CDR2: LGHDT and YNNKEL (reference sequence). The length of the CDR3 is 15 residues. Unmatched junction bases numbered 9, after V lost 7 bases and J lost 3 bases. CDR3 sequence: CASTSRDRDDTEAFF. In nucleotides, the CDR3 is TGTGCCAGCACCTCACGGGACAGGGATGACACTGAAGCTTTCTTT.

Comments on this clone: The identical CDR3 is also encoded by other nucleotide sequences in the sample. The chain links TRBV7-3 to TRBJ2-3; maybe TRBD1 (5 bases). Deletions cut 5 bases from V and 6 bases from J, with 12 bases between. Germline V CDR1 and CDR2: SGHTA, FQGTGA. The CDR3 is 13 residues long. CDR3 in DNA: TGTGCCAGCAGCCCCCATGGGGCGGATACGCAGTATTTT. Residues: CASSPHGADTQYF.

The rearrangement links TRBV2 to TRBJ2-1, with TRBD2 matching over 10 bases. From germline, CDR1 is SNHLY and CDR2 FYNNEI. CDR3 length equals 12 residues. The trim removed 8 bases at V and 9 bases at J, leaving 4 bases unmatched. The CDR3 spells CASASGRTEQFF. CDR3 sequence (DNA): TGTGCCAGCGCTAGCGGGAGAACTGAGCAGTTCTTC.

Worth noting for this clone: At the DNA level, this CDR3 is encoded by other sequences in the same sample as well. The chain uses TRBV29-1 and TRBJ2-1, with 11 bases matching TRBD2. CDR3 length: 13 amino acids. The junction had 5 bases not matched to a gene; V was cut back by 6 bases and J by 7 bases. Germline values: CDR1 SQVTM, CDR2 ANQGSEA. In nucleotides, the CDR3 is TGCAGCGTGGAGCGACTAGCGGGAAATGAGCAGTTCTTC. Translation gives CSVERLAGNEQFF.

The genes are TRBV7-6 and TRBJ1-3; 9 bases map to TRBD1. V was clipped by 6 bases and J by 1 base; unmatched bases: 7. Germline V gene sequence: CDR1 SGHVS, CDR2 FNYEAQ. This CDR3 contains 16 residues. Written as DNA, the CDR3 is TGTGCCAGCAGTTCTACAGGGGGCCTTTCTGGAAACACCATATATTTT. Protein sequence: CASSSTGGLSGNTIYF.

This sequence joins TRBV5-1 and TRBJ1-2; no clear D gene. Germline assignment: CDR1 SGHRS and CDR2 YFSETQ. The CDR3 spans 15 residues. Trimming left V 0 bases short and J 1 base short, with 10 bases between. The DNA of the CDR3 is TGCGCCAGCAGCTTGGGAGACAACCATAACTATGGCTACACCTTC. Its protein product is CASSLGDNHNYGYTF.

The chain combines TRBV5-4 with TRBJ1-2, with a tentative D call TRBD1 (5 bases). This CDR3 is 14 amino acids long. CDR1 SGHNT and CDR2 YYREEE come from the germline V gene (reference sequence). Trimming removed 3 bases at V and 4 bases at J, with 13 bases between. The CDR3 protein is CASSSDNGVYGYTF. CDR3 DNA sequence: TGTGCCAGCAGCTCGGACAATGGGGTCTATGGCTACACCTTC. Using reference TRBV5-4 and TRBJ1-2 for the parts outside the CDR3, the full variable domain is ETGVTQSPTHLIKTRGQQVTLRCSSQSGHNTVSWYQQALGQGPQFIFQYYREEENGRGNFPPRFSGLQFPNYSSELNVNALELDDSALYLCASSSDNGVYGYTFGSGTRLTVV.

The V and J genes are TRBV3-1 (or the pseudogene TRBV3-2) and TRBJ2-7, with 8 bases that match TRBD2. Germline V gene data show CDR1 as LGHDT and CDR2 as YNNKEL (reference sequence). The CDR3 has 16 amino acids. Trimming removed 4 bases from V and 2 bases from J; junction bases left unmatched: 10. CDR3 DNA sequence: TGTGCCAGCAGCCGCGCCCTCTGGACTAGCCCCTACGAGCAGTACTTC. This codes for CASSRALWTSPYEQYF.

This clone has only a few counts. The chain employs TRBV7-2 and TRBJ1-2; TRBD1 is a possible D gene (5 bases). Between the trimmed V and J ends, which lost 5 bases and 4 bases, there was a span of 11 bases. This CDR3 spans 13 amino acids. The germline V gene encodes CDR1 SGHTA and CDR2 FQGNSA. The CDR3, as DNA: TGTGCCAGCAGCACCTTCGGGGGCTATGGCTACACCTTC. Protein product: CASSTFGGYGYTF.

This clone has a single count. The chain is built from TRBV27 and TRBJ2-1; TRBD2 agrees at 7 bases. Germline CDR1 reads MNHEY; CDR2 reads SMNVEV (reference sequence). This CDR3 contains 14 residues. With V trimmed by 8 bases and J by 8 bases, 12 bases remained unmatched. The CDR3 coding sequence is TGTGCCAGCGGGGGGTGGGAGGGCCCGGATGAGCAGTTCTTC. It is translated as CASGGWEGPDEQFF.

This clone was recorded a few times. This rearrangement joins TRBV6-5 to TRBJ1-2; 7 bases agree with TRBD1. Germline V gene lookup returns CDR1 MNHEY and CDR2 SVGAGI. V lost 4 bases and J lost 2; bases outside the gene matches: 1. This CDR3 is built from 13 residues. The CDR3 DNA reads TGTGCCAGCAGTTTACAGGGGAACTATGGCTACACCTTC. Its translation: CASSLQGNYGYTF.

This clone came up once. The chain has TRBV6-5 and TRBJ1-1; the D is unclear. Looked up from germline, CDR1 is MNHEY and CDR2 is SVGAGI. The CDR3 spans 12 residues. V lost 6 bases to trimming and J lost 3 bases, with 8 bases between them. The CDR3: CASRGWDTEAFF. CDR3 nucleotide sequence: TGTGCCAGCAGGGGCTGGGACACTGAAGCTTTCTTT.

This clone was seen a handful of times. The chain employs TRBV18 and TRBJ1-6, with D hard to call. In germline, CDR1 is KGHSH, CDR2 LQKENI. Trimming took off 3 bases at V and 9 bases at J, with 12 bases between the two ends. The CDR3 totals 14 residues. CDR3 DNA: TGTGCCAGCTCACCGTCTGAAACCGGTTCACCCCTCCACTTT. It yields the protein CASSPSETGSPLHF.

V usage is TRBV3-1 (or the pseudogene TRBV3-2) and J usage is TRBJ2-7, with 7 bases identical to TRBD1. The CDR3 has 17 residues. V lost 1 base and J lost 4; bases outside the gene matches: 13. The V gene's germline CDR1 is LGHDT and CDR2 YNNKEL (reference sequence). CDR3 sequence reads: CASSQGCRDSGIYEQYV. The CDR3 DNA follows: TGTGCCAGCAGCCAAGGATGCCGGGACAGCGGTATATACGAGCAGTACGTC.

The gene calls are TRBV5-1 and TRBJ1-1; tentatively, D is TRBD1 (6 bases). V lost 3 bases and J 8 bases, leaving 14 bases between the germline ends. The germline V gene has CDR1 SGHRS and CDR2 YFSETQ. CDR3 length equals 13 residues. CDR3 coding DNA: TGCGCCAGCAGCTCCCTGGACAGAAGCGAAGCTTTCTTT. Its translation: CASSSLDRSEAFF.

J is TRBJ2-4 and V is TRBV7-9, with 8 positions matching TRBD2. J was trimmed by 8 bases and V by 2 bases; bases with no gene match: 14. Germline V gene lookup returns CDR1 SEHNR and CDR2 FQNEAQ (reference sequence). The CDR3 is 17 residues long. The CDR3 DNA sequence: TGTGCCAGCAGCTTAAGGGGTCGGGGCCCCGGGGGGGACATTCAGTACTTC. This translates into CASSLRGRGPGGDIQYF.

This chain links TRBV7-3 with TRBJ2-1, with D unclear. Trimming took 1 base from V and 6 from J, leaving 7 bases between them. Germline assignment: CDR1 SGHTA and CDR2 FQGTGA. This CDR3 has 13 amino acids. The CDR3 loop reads CASSLRSSNEQFF. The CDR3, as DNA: TGTGCCAGCAGCTTAAGGTCGAGCAATGAGCAGTTCTTC.

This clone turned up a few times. CDR3 coding DNA: TGTGCCAGCAGTTCCCACCCCGGGACTAGCGGCTACAATGAGCAGTTCTTC. Amino acids: CASSSHPGTSGYNEQFF. V usage is TRBV27 and J usage is TRBJ2-1, with TRBD2 identical over 11 bases. Germline CDR1 is MNHEY and CDR2 is SMNVEV (reference sequence). This CDR3 region has 17 residues. Losses at the gene ends were 4 bases for V and 3 bases for J; bases not matched to a gene: 8.

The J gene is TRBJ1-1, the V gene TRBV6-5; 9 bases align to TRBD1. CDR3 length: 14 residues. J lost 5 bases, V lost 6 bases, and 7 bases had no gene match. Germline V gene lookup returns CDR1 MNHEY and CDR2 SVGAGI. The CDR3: CASRTGTGLTEAFF. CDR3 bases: TGTGCCAGCAGAACTGGGACAGGGTTGACTGAAGCTTTCTTT.

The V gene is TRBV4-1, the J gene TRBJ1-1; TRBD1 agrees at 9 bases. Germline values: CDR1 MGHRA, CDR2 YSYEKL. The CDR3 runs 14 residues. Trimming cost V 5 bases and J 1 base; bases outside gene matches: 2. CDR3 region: CASSEQGANTEAFF. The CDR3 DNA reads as TGCGCCAGCAGCGAACAGGGGGCGAACACTGAAGCTTTCTTT.

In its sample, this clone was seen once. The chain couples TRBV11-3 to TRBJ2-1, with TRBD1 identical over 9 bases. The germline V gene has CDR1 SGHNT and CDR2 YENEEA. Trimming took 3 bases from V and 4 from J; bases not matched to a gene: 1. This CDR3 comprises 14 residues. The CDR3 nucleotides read TGTGCCAGCAGCTTTGACAGGGGGTACAATGAGCAGTTCTTC. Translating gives CASSFDRGYNEQFF.

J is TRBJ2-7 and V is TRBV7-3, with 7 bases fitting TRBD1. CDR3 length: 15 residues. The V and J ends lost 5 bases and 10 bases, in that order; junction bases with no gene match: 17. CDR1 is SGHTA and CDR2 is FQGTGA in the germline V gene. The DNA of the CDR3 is TGTGCCAGCAGCCAATCTCCGGGACAGCCCTACTTCCAGTACGTC. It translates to CASSQSPGQPYFQYV.

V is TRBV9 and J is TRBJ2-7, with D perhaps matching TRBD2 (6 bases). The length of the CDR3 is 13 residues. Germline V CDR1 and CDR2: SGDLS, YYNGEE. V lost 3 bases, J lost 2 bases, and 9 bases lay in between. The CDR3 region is CASSGAGPYEQYF. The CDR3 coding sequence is TGTGCCAGCAGCGGGGCGGGACCCTACGAGCAGTACTTC.